The present entry profiles one T cell receptor (beta chain) with its context. There is no known antigen for this receptor. Per-base qualities were not stored, and no clone one base away is much larger. The immunoSEQ Assay, a bias-controlled multiplex PCR, was used to amplify TCRbeta CDR3 regions from genomic DNA. Regarding the original processing steps: Within the assay, amplification of reference gene primers was used to estimate how many nucleated cells each sample contained. Sequence reads were collapsed and filtered to measure the absolute abundance of every unique TCRbeta CDR3 rearrangement. For each sample, productive Simpson clonality was calculated as the square root of Simpson's diversity index over productive rearrangements. The clones in this table, taken by TCRdb from immuneACCESS, are in-frame only. Not every clone is retained; where verified, under half of the shortfall comes from an unresolved V gene, and the cause of the rest is unknown. The V and J calls and the clone size are those of that table, but D and trimming were determined from the DNA. This sample gives fewer than 200,000 clones in total; around 80% of them show up just once. The ten largest account for about a tenth of the sample.

The data were taken from a study of blood T cell repertoires in COVID-19 (dated by TCRdb to 2020 to 2021). About the full investigation: Collaborator samples came from the United States, Italy and Spain and covered acute and convalescent phases of COVID-19. The prospective study material was composed of cDNA or gDNA derived from T cells, B-cell-depleted T cells, or PBMCs. The dataset comprised deeply sampled blood TCRbeta repertoires from subjects exposed to, actively infected with, or recovered from COVID-19. A freely available public database, intended as a resource for researchers studying the immune response to SARS-CoV-2, is where the repertoires were released. The samples were drawn from two sources: the first 160 participants of the ongoing ImmuneRACE study, and 1,200 or so subjects contributed by 6 global collaborators. Sample metadata almost always included a de-identified subject ID, COVID-19 status, age in years and sex. Where HLA class I and class II types were available, the types were taken from metadata supplied by the sample provider, not from assay-based typing. Points the paper makes about the study in general: The quantity of clinical and demographic metadata differed by source and by participant and was supplied without curation.

Collaborating institutions collected whole blood in K2EDTA tubes following their own protocols. For TCRbeta analysis, collaborators shipped samples in one of three forms: frozen whole blood, isolated PBMCs, or DNA extracted from either of those sample types. This TCR came from a woman of 80 years or more with active or convalescent COVID-19. Sequenced input: peripheral blood.

Here is the DNA: TGCGCCAGCAGCTTGTTCTCGGGGGTAGCTAATGAAAAACTGTTTTTT. The resulting protein is CASSLFSGVANEKLFF. The chain links TRBV5-1 with TRBJ1-4; 5 matching bases give a weak D call of TRBD1. CDR1 and CDR2 are drawn from the germline V gene: SGHRS, YFSETQ. The CDR3 runs 16 residues from the cysteine to the phenylalanine. Just CDR3 DNA is preserved here, 48 bases in frame from base 1. V loses 1 base of germline sequence and J loses 3 bases, and the interval between the two ends is 13 bases. With the rest looked up from the reference TRBV5-1 and TRBJ1-4 genes rather than sequenced, the full variable domain is KAGVTQTPRYLIKTRGQQVTLSCSPISGHRSVSWYQQTPGQGLQFLFEYFSETQRNKGNFPGRFSGRQFSNSRSEMNVSTLELGDSALYLCASSLFSGVANEKLFFGSGTQLSVL.